This T cell receptor beta chain was captured in a study of T cell changes during pregnancy in multiple sclerosis. The sample holds a few counts of this clone. The protocol was immunoSEQ multiplex PCR, while the TCRdb copy is restricted to in-frame clones and leaves out a portion. The repertoire includes fewer than 70,000 clones, roughly nine tenths of them detected once, and 2.5% to 3% sits in the top ten. The CDR3 is 15 residues long. CDR1 SNHLY and CDR2 FYNNEI come from the germline V gene. With 8 bases clipped from V and 5 bases from J, the junction kept 10 bases outside the gene matches. The sequence came from a female donor with multiple sclerosis, enrolled in a pregnancy study. This sample comprised peripheral blood, obtained in the first trimester of pregnancy. V usage is TRBV2 and J usage is TRBJ2-1; 9 bases line up with TRBD1. This chain's CDR3 is CASLPGQGNNNEQFF. For the CDR3, the DNA is TGTGCCAGCCTCCCGGGACAGGGAAACAACAATGAGCAGTTCTTC.